Listed here are 12 T cell receptor beta chains from one sample, sequenced in a study of early T cells in non-severe SARS-CoV-2 infection. TCRdb re-analysed the 5' RACE reads in MiXCR, keeping a single row per CDR3 protein. The repertoire holds about 130,000 distinct CDR3 sequences, with about 15% as singletons. Sequenced sample: whole blood. Receptors were obtained from an adult who was a healthcare worker with PCR-confirmed SARS-CoV-2 infection or an uninfected control (not recorded which).

This clonotype was observed a few times. The rearrangement links TRBV30 to TRBJ2-2; D unclear. This CDR3 is 13 amino acids long. The germline gives CDR1 GTSNPN, CDR2 SVGIG (reference sequence). V was cut by 2 bases and J by 4 bases, with 8 bases left in between. DNA of the CDR3: TGTGCCTGGAGTTTTGGAACCACCGGGGAGCTGTTTTTT. Its protein product is CAWSFGTTGELFF.

This rearrangement joins TRBV25-1 to TRBJ2-5, with D hard to call. The germline CDR1 and CDR2 sequences are MGHDK and SYGVNS. CDR3 length equals 13 residues. Between the trimmed V and J ends, which lost 6 bases and 2 bases, there was a span of 10 bases. The chain's CDR3 is CASSAPLQETQYF. CDR3 DNA sequence: TGTGCCAGCAGCGCTCCCCTTCAAGAGACCCAGTACTTC.

V usage is TRBV6-6 and J usage is TRBJ1-4; TRBD1 agrees at 7 bases. Germline V gene lookup returns CDR1 MNHNY and CDR2 SVGAGI (reference sequence). V gave up 6 bases and J gave up 3 bases; unmatched junction bases: 1. This CDR3 spans 13 amino acids. The CDR3 bases are TGTGCCAGCAGGGGACAGTCTAATGAAAAACTGTTTTTT. Its translation is CASRGQSNEKLFF.

The rearrangement joins TRBV7-8 to TRBJ2-1, with 7 bases matching TRBD2. The CDR3 consists of 15 residues. The V and J ends lost 5 bases and 7 bases, in that order; junction bases with no gene match: 11. Germline CDR1 is SGHVS and CDR2 is FQNEAQ. CDR3 nucleotide sequence: TGTGCCAGCAGCGAATCGGGACTATCCCGGAATGAGCAGTTCTTC. Its protein product is CASSESGLSRNEQFF.

This clonotype was seen at least ten times. The V call is TRBV29-1, the J call TRBJ1-3; D is perhaps TRBD1 (5 bases). CDR1 SQVTM and CDR2 ANQGSEA come from the germline V gene. Trimming removed 5 bases at V and 0 bases at J, with 23 bases between. The CDR3 length is 18 residues. CDR3 sequence (DNA): TGCAGCGTTTTGATTTCAAAGCAGGGCTTGACCTCTGGAAACACCATATATTTT. This sequence encodes CSVLISKQGLTSGNTIYF.

This clonotype was recorded many times. V is TRBV7-9 and J is TRBJ1-1; no clear D gene. This CDR3 is 14 amino acids long. Germline assignment: CDR1 SEHNR and CDR2 FQNEAQ (reference sequence). V lost 5 bases and J lost 2, with 12 bases in between. The CDR3 sequence: CASSPLPINTEAFF. CDR3 nucleotide sequence: TGTGCCAGCAGCCCGCTCCCAATAAACACTGAAGCTTTCTTT.

This clonotype was seen only a few times. The chain has TRBV29-1 and TRBJ2-3; D is uncertain. This CDR3 contains 12 residues. From germline, CDR1 is SQVTM and CDR2 ANQGSEA. V lost 3 bases and J 6 bases, leaving 10 bases between the germline ends. This chain's CDR3 is CSVDTVGDTQYF. The CDR3 coding sequence is TGCAGCGTTGACACCGTGGGGGATACGCAGTATTTT.

This clonotype occurred a few times. The chain combines TRBV4-1 with TRBJ1-3; D ambiguous. CDR3 size: 18 residues. In germline, CDR1 is MGHRA, CDR2 YSYEKL. The germline V and J ends were trimmed by 1 base and 0 bases, with 16 bases remaining between them. CDR3 protein: CASSQGIERFSSGNTIYF. The CDR3 DNA reads as TGCGCCAGCAGCCAAGGTATCGAAAGATTCTCCTCTGGAAACACCATATATTTT.

There are a few counts of this clonotype. The V gene is TRBV7-9, the J gene TRBJ2-1; no clear D gene. Germline-derived CDR1 and CDR2 are SEHNR and FQNEAQ (reference sequence). Trimming removed 1 base at V and 8 bases at J, with 15 bases between. The CDR3 has 15 amino acids. In nucleotides, the CDR3 is TGTGCCAGCAGCTTAGTTGTAACTTCTAGGGATGAGCAGTTCTTC. This translates into CASSLVVTSRDEQFF.

This chain links TRBV12-3 or TRBV12-4 with TRBJ1-4; no clear D gene. The V end was cut by 5 bases, the J end by 5 bases, with 3 bases between. The CDR3 is 11 residues long. For the CDR3, the DNA is TGTGCCAGCAGTCGAAATGAAAAACTGTTTTTT. This translates into CASSRNEKLFF.

Only a few counts were recorded for this clonotype. V is TRBV7-9 and J is TRBJ2-5; 10 bases match TRBD2. The germline gives CDR1 SEHNR, CDR2 FQNEAQ (reference sequence). The CDR3 is 16 amino acids. J lost 4 bases, V lost 1 base, and 6 bases had no gene match. The CDR3, as DNA: TGTGCCAGCAGCTTAGAGTTGGCTAGCGGGGGAGAGACCCAGTACTTC. Translation gives CASSLELASGGETQYF.

In its sample, this clonotype was seen many times. This rearrangement joins TRBV11-2 to TRBJ2-3, with a tentative D call TRBD2 (7 bases). The CDR3 runs 16 residues. Trimming removed 5 bases from V and 3 bases from J, with 18 bases in between. CDR1 and CDR2 (germline): SGHAT, FQNNGV. CDR3 coding DNA: TGTGCCAGCAGCCCGATGGGGGGGCAGGGGACAGATACGCAGTATTTT. It codes for CASSPMGGQGTDTQYF.